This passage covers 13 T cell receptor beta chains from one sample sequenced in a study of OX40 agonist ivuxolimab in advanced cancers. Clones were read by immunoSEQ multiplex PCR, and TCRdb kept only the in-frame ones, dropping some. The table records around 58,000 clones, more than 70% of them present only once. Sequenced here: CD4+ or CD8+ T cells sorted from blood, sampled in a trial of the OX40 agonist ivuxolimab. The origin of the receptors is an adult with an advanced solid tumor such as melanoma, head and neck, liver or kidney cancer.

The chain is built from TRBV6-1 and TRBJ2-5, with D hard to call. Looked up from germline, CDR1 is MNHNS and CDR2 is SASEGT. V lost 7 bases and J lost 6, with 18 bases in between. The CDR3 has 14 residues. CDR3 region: CASKEAMERQTQYF. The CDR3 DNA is TGTGCCAGCAAAGAAGCAATGGAGCGACAGACCCAGTACTTC.

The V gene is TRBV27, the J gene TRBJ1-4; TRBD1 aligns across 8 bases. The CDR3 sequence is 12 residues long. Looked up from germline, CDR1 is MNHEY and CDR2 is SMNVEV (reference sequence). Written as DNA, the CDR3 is TGTGGATACAGGGGGAAAGGAGAAAAACTGTTTTTT. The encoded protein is CGYRGKGEKLFF.

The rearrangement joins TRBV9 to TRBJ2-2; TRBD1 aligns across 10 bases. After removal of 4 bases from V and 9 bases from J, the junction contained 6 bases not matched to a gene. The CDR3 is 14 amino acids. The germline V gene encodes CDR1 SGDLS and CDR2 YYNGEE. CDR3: CASSLSTGGWELFF. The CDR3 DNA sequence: TGTGCCAGCAGCTTATCGACAGGGGGCTGGGAGCTGTTTTTT.

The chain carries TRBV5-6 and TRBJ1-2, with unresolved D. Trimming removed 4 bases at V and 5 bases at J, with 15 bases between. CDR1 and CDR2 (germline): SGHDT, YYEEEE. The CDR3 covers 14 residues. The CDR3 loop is CASSAGPRPYGYTF. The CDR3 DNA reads TGTGCCAGCAGCGCGGGCCCAAGGCCTTATGGCTACACCTTC.

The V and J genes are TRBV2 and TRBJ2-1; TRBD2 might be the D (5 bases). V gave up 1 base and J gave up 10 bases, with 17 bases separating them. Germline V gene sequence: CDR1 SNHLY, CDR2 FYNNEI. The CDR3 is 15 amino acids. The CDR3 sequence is CASSEVGFERGEQFF. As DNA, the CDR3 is TGTGCCAGCAGTGAAGTTGGGTTCGAGCGCGGGGAGCAGTTCTTC.

The CDR3 DNA follows: TGTGCCAGCAGCTCGGCGAGAGCAACTAATGAAAAACTGTTTTTT. It specifies CASSSARATNEKLFF. This sequence joins TRBV7-9 and TRBJ1-4; D is unresolved. V lost 4 bases and J lost 0, with 9 bases in between. This CDR3 comprises 15 residues. Germline V CDR1 and CDR2: SEHNR, FQNEAQ (reference sequence). The full variable domain, rest sourced from reference TRBV7-9 and TRBJ1-4, is DTGVSQNPRHKITKRGQNVTFRCDPISEHNRLYWYRQTLGQGPEFLTYFQNEAQLEKSRLLSDRFSAERPKGSFSTLEIQRTEQGDSAMYLCASSSARATNEKLFFGSGTQLSVL.

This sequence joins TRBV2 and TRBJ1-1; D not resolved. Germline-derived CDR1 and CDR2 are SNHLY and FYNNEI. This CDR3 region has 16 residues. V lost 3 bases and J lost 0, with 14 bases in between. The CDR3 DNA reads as TGTGCCAGCAGTGATCAGTATGGGCAGATGAACACTGAAGCTTTCTTT. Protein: CASSDQYGQMNTEAFF.

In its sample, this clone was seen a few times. The CDR3 is CASSPGYAGELFF. CDR3 bases: TGTGCCAGCAGCCCTGGTTATGCCGGGGAGCTGTTTTTT. The chain recombines TRBV7-2 with TRBJ2-2; D ambiguous. Per the germline V gene, CDR1 is SGHTA and CDR2 is FQGNSA. The CDR3 has 13 residues. V was shortened by 5 bases and J by 6 bases, with 10 bases between the two germline ends.

The CDR3 region is CASKLREPYNEQFF. Here the CDR3 DNA reads TGTGCCAGCAAATTGCGGGAGCCCTACAATGAGCAGTTCTTC. The chain recombines TRBV2 with TRBJ2-1; 7 bases are shared with TRBD2. The CDR3 length is 14 residues. The J segment lost 2 bases and the V segment lost 7 bases, leaving 5 bases of the junction unmatched. Germline V gene data show CDR1 as SNHLY and CDR2 as FYNNEI.

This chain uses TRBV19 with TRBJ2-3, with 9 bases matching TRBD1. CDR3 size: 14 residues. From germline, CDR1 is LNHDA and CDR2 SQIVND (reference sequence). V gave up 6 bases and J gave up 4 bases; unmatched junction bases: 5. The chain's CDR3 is CASRDRGKADTQYF. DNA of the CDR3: TGTGCCAGTAGGGACAGGGGAAAAGCAGATACGCAGTATTTT.

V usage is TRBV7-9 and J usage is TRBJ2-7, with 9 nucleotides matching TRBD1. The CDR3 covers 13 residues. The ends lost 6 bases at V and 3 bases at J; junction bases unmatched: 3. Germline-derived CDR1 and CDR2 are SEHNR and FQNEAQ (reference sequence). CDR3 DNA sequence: TGTGCCAGCAGTGGGGACAGGGACTACGAGCAGTACTTC. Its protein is CASSGDRDYEQYF.

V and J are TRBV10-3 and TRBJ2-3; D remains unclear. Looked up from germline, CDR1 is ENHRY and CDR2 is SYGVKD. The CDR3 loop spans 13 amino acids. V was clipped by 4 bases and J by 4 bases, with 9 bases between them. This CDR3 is CAISVTPPDTQYF. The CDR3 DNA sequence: TGTGCCATCAGTGTAACCCCCCCAGATACGCAGTATTTT.

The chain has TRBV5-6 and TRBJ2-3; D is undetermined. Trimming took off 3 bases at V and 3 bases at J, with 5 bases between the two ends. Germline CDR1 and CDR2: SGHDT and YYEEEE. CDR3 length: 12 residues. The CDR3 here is CASSSETDTQYF. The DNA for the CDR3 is TGTGCCAGCAGCTCTGAGACAGATACGCAGTATTTT.